A selection of T cell receptor beta chains follows, all from one sample in a study of T cell changes during pregnancy in multiple sclerosis. Libraries were prepared by immunoSEQ multiplex PCR; TCRdb keeps only in-frame clonotypes and omits some of them. In the table there are over 10,000 clones, more than 70% of which are singletons. Specimen: CD8+ T cells from peripheral blood mononuclear cells, collected in the second trimester of pregnancy. These receptors were obtained from a female donor in good health, enrolled as a control in a pregnancy study. Each CDR3 is given with its conserved first and last residue. The order of the fields is CDR3 length, J gene, V gene, clone size, D gene, CDR3 protein, CDR3 DNA. The D gene is left open where the match is weak. A row's size may be missing; if present it is once, few, many or a size class.

CDR3 length: 16; J gene: TRBJ1-3; V gene: TRBV28; clone size: once; D gene: .; CDR3 protein: CASTSPQGLAGDTIYF; CDR3 DNA: TGTGCCAGCACCTCGCCACAGGGCCTAGCCGGAGACACCATATATTTT
CDR3 length: 12; J gene: TRBJ2-2; V gene: TRBV7-9; clone size: .; D gene: .; CDR3 protein: CASTNRPGELFF; CDR3 DNA: TGTGCCAGCACCAACAGACCCGGGGAGCTGTTTTTT
CDR3 length: 13; J gene: TRBJ2-5; V gene: TRBV28; clone size: .; D gene: TRBD2; CDR3 protein: CAIRSGRGETQYF; CDR3 DNA: TGTGCCATCCGTAGCGGGAGGGGAGAGACCCAGTACTTC
CDR3 length: 16; J gene: TRBJ2-1; V gene: TRBV4-2; clone size: once; D gene: .; CDR3 protein: CASSQGRLAYHNEQFF; CDR3 DNA: TGTGCCAGCAGCCAAGGGAGGCTAGCGTACCACAATGAGCAGTTCTTC
CDR3 length: 17; J gene: TRBJ2-1; V gene: TRBV11-2; clone size: .; D gene: TRBD2; CDR3 protein: CASSFRPGLAVYNEQFF; CDR3 DNA: TGTGCCAGCAGCTTTCGCCCGGGACTAGCGGTATACAATGAGCAGTTCTTC
CDR3 length: 13; J gene: TRBJ2-1; V gene: TRBV19; clone size: once; D gene: .; CDR3 protein: CASSISRNGDQFF; CDR3 DNA: TGTGCCAGTAGTATATCTAGGAACGGGGATCAGTTCTTC
CDR3 length: 16; J gene: TRBJ2-1; V gene: TRBV7-8; clone size: .; D gene: TRBD2; CDR3 protein: CASSLVVTSVGGEQFF; CDR3 DNA: TGTGCCAGCAGCTTAGTGGTGACTAGCGTTGGGGGTGAGCAGTTCTTC
CDR3 length: 16; J gene: TRBJ2-2; V gene: TRBV6-4; clone size: .; D gene: .; CDR3 protein: CASSPEPGHFTGELFF; CDR3 DNA: TGTGCCAGCAGTCCTGAGCCGGGACATTTCACCGGGGAGCTGTTTTTT
CDR3 length: 15; J gene: TRBJ2-1; V gene: TRBV4-3; clone size: .; D gene: .; CDR3 protein: CASSQDAGHYNEQFF; CDR3 DNA: TGCGCCAGCAGCCAAGATGCGGGGCACTACAATGAGCAGTTCTTC
CDR3 length: 16; J gene: TRBJ2-7; V gene: TRBV4-3; clone size: .; D gene: .; CDR3 protein: CASSQRLGGGWYEQYF; CDR3 DNA: TGCGCCAGCAGCCAAAGACTTGGGGGAGGCTGGTACGAGCAGTACTTC
CDR3 length: 16; J gene: TRBJ2-1; V gene: TRBV15; clone size: .; D gene: TRBD2; CDR3 protein: CATSSPGLAEYNEQFF; CDR3 DNA: TGTGCCACCAGCAGCCCGGGACTAGCGGAGTACAATGAGCAGTTCTTC
CDR3 length: 15; J gene: TRBJ2-1; V gene: TRBV7-9; clone size: .; D gene: .; CDR3 protein: CASSLVGLAGDEQFF; CDR3 DNA: TGTGCCAGCAGCCTTGTGGGACTCGCCGGGGATGAGCAGTTCTTC
CDR3 length: 14; J gene: TRBJ2-7; V gene: TRBV27; clone size: .; D gene: .; CDR3 protein: CASSSGFRSGEQYF; CDR3 DNA: TGTGCCAGCAGTTCGGGATTCCGGTCGGGCGAGCAGTACTTC
CDR3 length: 15; J gene: TRBJ1-6; V gene: TRBV5-6; clone size: .; D gene: TRBD1; CDR3 protein: CASSSQGARNSPLHF; CDR3 DNA: TGTGCCAGCAGCTCACAGGGGGCTAGGAATTCACCCCTCCACTTT
CDR3 length: 12; J gene: TRBJ2-3; V gene: TRBV11-3; clone size: once; D gene: .; CDR3 protein: CARDYSTDTQYF; CDR3 DNA: TGTGCCAGGGACTATAGCACAGATACGCAGTATTTT
CDR3 length: 14; J gene: TRBJ2-7; V gene: TRBV5-6; clone size: .; D gene: TRBD1; CDR3 protein: CASSFGTGPYEQYF; CDR3 DNA: TGTGCCAGCAGCTTCGGGACAGGCCCCTACGAGCAGTACTTC
CDR3 length: 16; J gene: TRBJ2-3; V gene: TRBV2; clone size: .; D gene: TRBD2; CDR3 protein: CASRHVGLAGEYTQYF; CDR3 DNA: TGTGCCAGCAGGCACGTTGGACTAGCGGGAGAATATACGCAGTATTTT
CDR3 length: 14; J gene: TRBJ1-4; V gene: TRBV27; clone size: .; D gene: .; CDR3 protein: CASSLIGEGEKLFF; CDR3 DNA: TGTGCCAGCAGTTTAATTGGGGAGGGTGAAAAACTGTTTTTT
CDR3 length: 12; J gene: TRBJ2-3; V gene: TRBV6-5; clone size: .; D gene: .; CDR3 protein: CASSYSLREQYF; CDR3 DNA: TGTGCCAGCAGTTACTCCCTCCGCGAGCAGTATTTT
CDR3 length: 13; J gene: TRBJ2-7; V gene: TRBV19; clone size: .; D gene: TRBD2; CDR3 protein: CASSGLEPYEQYF; CDR3 DNA: TGTGCCAGTAGTGGACTAGAACCCTACGAGCAGTACTTC
CDR3 length: 15; J gene: TRBJ2-1; V gene: TRBV19; clone size: few; D gene: TRBD2; CDR3 protein: CASSGTGGTYNEQFF; CDR3 DNA: TGTGCCAGCTCTGGGACGGGAGGGACCTACAATGAGCAGTTCTTC
CDR3 length: 16; J gene: TRBJ2-1; V gene: TRBV1; clone size: .; D gene: .; CDR3 protein: CTSTPRYRGHRNEQFF; CDR3 DNA: TGCACCAGCACCCCGAGGTACAGGGGGCATCGAAATGAGCAGTTCTTC
CDR3 length: 15; J gene: TRBJ2-3; V gene: TRBV7-3; clone size: .; D gene: .; CDR3 protein: CASSSGAGAGDTQYF; CDR3 DNA: TGTGCCAGCAGCTCCGGGGCGGGGGCGGGAGATACGCAGTATTTT
CDR3 length: 14; J gene: TRBJ2-2; V gene: TRBV9; clone size: once; D gene: .; CDR3 protein: CASSVGGNTGELFF; CDR3 DNA: TGTGCCAGCAGCGTGGGGGGGAACACCGGGGAGCTGTTTTTT
CDR3 length: 16; J gene: TRBJ1-1; V gene: TRBV4-2; clone size: .; D gene: TRBD1; CDR3 protein: CASSHPGTGPNTEAFF; CDR3 DNA: TGTGCCAGCAGCCACCCCGGGACAGGGCCGAACACTGAAGCTTTCTTT
CDR3 length: 14; J gene: TRBJ2-3; V gene: TRBV7-3; clone size: .; D gene: TRBD2; CDR3 protein: CASSPGGGMDTQYF; CDR3 DNA: TGTGCCAGCAGCCCCGGGGGAGGGATGGATACGCAGTATTTT
CDR3 length: 13; J gene: TRBJ2-7; V gene: TRBV19; clone size: .; D gene: TRBD2; CDR3 protein: CASSMISGNEQYF; CDR3 DNA: TGTGCCAGTAGTATGATTAGCGGGAACGAGCAGTACTTC
CDR3 length: 15; J gene: TRBJ1-1; V gene: TRBV5-6; clone size: .; D gene: .; CDR3 protein: CASSLDRQASLGAFF; CDR3 DNA: TGTGCCAGCAGCTTGGATCGGCAGGCCTCGTTGGGAGCTTTCTTT
CDR3 length: 18; J gene: TRBJ1-1; V gene: TRBV5-3; clone size: .; D gene: .; CDR3 protein: CARSFGRAHSQPFSEAFF; CDR3 DNA: TGTGCCAGAAGCTTTGGCAGGGCCCATTCTCAGCCCTTCTCTGAAGCTTTCTTT
CDR3 length: 14; J gene: TRBJ1-1; V gene: TRBV2; clone size: .; D gene: .; CDR3 protein: CATLGGQARYEAFF; CDR3 DNA: TGTGCCACCCTCGGGGGGCAGGCCCGATATGAAGCTTTCTTT
CDR3 length: 15; J gene: TRBJ2-2; V gene: TRBV6-4; clone size: medium-sized; D gene: TRBD2; CDR3 protein: CASSDRGGNTGELFF; CDR3 DNA: TGTGCCAGCAGTGACCGCGGGGGGAACACCGGGGAGCTGTTTTTT
CDR3 length: 15; J gene: TRBJ2-2; V gene: TRBV7-9; clone size: .; D gene: TRBD1; CDR3 protein: CASSSRDRGTGELFF; CDR3 DNA: TGTGCCAGCAGCTCGCGGGACAGGGGAACCGGGGAGCTGTTTTTT
CDR3 length: 15; J gene: TRBJ2-1; V gene: TRBV28; clone size: .; D gene: TRBD2; CDR3 protein: CASSSLGLAIDEQFF; CDR3 DNA: TGTGCCAGCAGTTCCCTGGGACTAGCCATAGATGAGCAGTTCTTC
CDR3 length: 15; J gene: TRBJ2-1; V gene: TRBV30; clone size: .; D gene: TRBD2; CDR3 protein: CAWEPGLVRNNEQFF; CDR3 DNA: TGTGCCTGGGAGCCCGGACTAGTAAGGAACAATGAGCAGTTCTTC
CDR3 length: 15; J gene: TRBJ1-5; V gene: TRBV9; clone size: .; D gene: .; CDR3 protein: CASTRLSRSNQPQHF; CDR3 DNA: TGTGCCAGTACCAGACTTAGCCGTAGCAATCAGCCCCAGCATTTT
CDR3 length: 15; J gene: TRBJ2-2; V gene: TRBV9; clone size: .; D gene: TRBD1; CDR3 protein: CASSGGTGNTGELFF; CDR3 DNA: TGTGCCAGCAGCGGAGGGACAGGAAACACCGGGGAGCTGTTTTTT
CDR3 length: 13; J gene: TRBJ1-1; V gene: TRBV29-1; clone size: .; D gene: TRBD1; CDR3 protein: CSADGQGVTEAFF; CDR3 DNA: TGCAGCGCAGACGGGCAGGGGGTAACTGAAGCTTTCTTT
CDR3 length: 15; J gene: TRBJ1-6; V gene: TRBV4-1; clone size: few; D gene: .; CDR3 protein: CASSQDTGSNSPLHF; CDR3 DNA: TGCGCCAGCAGCCAAGATACAGGGTCCAACTCACCCCTCCACTTT
CDR3 length: 13; J gene: TRBJ1-1; V gene: TRBV19; clone size: few; D gene: .; CDR3 protein: CASSIGASTEAFF; CDR3 DNA: TGTGCCAGTAGTATAGGAGCAAGCACTGAAGCTTTCTTT
CDR3 length: 13; J gene: TRBJ2-7; V gene: TRBV19; clone size: .; D gene: .; CDR3 protein: CASSLSGRYEQYF; CDR3 DNA: TGTGCCAGTAGTTTGAGCGGAAGGTACGAGCAGTACTTC
CDR3 length: 16; J gene: TRBJ2-7; V gene: TRBV19; clone size: .; D gene: TRBD2; CDR3 protein: CASSYAGTSGHYEQYF; CDR3 DNA: TGTGCCAGTAGTTACGCCGGGACTAGCGGGCATTACGAGCAGTACTTC
CDR3 length: 15; J gene: TRBJ1-2; V gene: TRBV2; clone size: .; D gene: .; CDR3 protein: CASSEPRVPNYGYTF; CDR3 DNA: TGTGCCAGCAGTGAACCCCGGGTACCTAACTATGGCTACACCTTC
CDR3 length: 15; J gene: TRBJ1-4; V gene: TRBV28; clone size: .; D gene: .; CDR3 protein: CASSVTGNRVEKLFF; CDR3 DNA: TGTGCCAGCAGTGTAACAGGGAATCGGGTTGAAAAACTGTTTTTT
CDR3 length: 17; J gene: TRBJ2-1; V gene: TRBV23-1; clone size: .; D gene: .; CDR3 protein: CASSRLGGQPRANEQFF; CDR3 DNA: TGCGCCAGCAGTCGGCTTGGCGGTCAACCCAGGGCCAATGAGCAGTTCTTC
CDR3 length: 15; J gene: TRBJ2-5; V gene: TRBV7-9; clone size: .; D gene: TRBD1; CDR3 protein: CASSLGGQGGGTQYF; CDR3 DNA: TGTGCCAGCAGCCTCGGGGGACAGGGGGGAGGGACCCAGTACTTC
CDR3 length: 16; J gene: TRBJ1-4; V gene: TRBV7-9; clone size: medium-sized; D gene: .; CDR3 protein: CASSSLGEAANEKLFF; CDR3 DNA: TGTGCCAGCAGCTCCTTGGGGGAGGCGGCTAATGAAAAACTGTTTTTT
CDR3 length: 15; J gene: TRBJ2-2; V gene: TRBV6-5; clone size: .; D gene: TRBD2; CDR3 protein: CASSSLAGLPGELFF; CDR3 DNA: TGTGCCAGCAGTTCTTTAGCGGGACTCCCCGGGGAGCTGTTTTTT
CDR3 length: 14; J gene: TRBJ2-7; V gene: TRBV15; clone size: .; D gene: TRBD2; CDR3 protein: CATSRGAGAYEQYF; CDR3 DNA: TGTGCCACCAGCAGAGGAGCGGGAGCCTACGAGCAGTACTTC
CDR3 length: 12; J gene: TRBJ1-2; V gene: TRBV30; clone size: once; D gene: .; CDR3 protein: CAWRPAGYGYTF; CDR3 DNA: TGTGCCTGGAGGCCGGCGGGTTATGGCTACACCTTC
CDR3 length: 16; J gene: TRBJ2-3; V gene: TRBV7-9; clone size: once; D gene: TRBD1; CDR3 protein: CASSPLQGASENTQYF; CDR3 DNA: TGTGCCAGCAGCCCACTACAGGGGGCGTCCGAAAATACGCAGTATTTT
CDR3 length: 14; J gene: TRBJ2-1; V gene: TRBV4-3; clone size: .; D gene: TRBD2; CDR3 protein: CASSHLLARNEQFF; CDR3 DNA: TGCGCCAGCAGCCATCTACTAGCGCGCAATGAGCAGTTCTTC
CDR3 length: 16; J gene: TRBJ2-2; V gene: TRBV11-3; clone size: .; D gene: .; CDR3 protein: CASSLIGGLAAGELFF; CDR3 DNA: TGTGCCAGCAGCCTGATAGGGGGATTGGCGGCCGGGGAGCTGTTTTTT
CDR3 length: 12; J gene: TRBJ1-1; V gene: TRBV30; clone size: few; D gene: TRBD1; CDR3 protein: CAWGQGGGEAFF; CDR3 DNA: TGTGCCTGGGGACAGGGGGGGGGTGAAGCTTTCTTT
CDR3 length: 16; J gene: TRBJ2-7; V gene: TRBV15; clone size: once; D gene: .; CDR3 protein: CATSRVRGHLSYEQYF; CDR3 DNA: TGTGCCACCAGCAGAGTACGGGGACACCTCTCCTACGAGCAGTACTTC
CDR3 length: 17; J gene: TRBJ2-7; V gene: TRBV7-8; clone size: .; D gene: .; CDR3 protein: CASSLASLGPQSYEQYF; CDR3 DNA: TGTGCCAGCAGCTTAGCGTCCCTAGGTCCCCAATCTTACGAGCAGTACTTC
CDR3 length: 14; J gene: TRBJ2-7; V gene: TRBV5-1; clone size: .; D gene: TRBD1; CDR3 protein: CASSPLTGAGEQYF; CDR3 DNA: TGCGCCAGCAGCCCGCTGACAGGGGCGGGCGAGCAGTACTTC
CDR3 length: 16; J gene: TRBJ1-6; V gene: TRBV4-2; clone size: .; D gene: .; CDR3 protein: CASSRRGGSYNSPLHF; CDR3 DNA: TGTGCCAGCAGCCGCAGGGGTGGCTCCTATAATTCACCCCTCCACTTT
CDR3 length: 14; J gene: TRBJ2-5; V gene: TRBV7-9; clone size: .; D gene: .; CDR3 protein: CASSLRRGGETQYF; CDR3 DNA: TGTGCCAGCAGCTTACGACGGGGAGGCGAGACCCAGTACTTC
CDR3 length: 15; J gene: TRBJ2-2; V gene: TRBV28; clone size: .; D gene: TRBD2; CDR3 protein: CASSLLAGITGELFF; CDR3 DNA: TGTGCCAGCAGTCTACTAGCGGGAATCACCGGGGAGCTGTTTTTT
CDR3 length: 16; J gene: TRBJ2-3; V gene: TRBV6-4; clone size: medium-sized; D gene: TRBD2; CDR3 protein: CASSDSTSGSTDTQYF; CDR3 DNA: TGTGCCAGCAGTGACTCGACTAGCGGGAGCACAGATACGCAGTATTTT